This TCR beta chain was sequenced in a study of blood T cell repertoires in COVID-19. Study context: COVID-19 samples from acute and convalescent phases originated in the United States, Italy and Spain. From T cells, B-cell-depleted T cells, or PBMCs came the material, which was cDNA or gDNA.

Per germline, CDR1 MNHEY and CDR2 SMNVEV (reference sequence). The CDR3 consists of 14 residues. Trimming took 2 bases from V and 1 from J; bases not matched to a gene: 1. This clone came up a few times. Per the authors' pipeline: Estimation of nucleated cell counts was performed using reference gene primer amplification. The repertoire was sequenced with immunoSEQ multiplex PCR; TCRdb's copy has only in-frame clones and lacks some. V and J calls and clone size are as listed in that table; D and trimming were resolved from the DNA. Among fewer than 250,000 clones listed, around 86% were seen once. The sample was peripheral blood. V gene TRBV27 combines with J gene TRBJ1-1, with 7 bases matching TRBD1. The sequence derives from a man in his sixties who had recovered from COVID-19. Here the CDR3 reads CASSLQGGNTEAFF. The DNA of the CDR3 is TGTGCCAGCAGTTTACAGGGGGGGAACACTGAAGCTTTCTTT.